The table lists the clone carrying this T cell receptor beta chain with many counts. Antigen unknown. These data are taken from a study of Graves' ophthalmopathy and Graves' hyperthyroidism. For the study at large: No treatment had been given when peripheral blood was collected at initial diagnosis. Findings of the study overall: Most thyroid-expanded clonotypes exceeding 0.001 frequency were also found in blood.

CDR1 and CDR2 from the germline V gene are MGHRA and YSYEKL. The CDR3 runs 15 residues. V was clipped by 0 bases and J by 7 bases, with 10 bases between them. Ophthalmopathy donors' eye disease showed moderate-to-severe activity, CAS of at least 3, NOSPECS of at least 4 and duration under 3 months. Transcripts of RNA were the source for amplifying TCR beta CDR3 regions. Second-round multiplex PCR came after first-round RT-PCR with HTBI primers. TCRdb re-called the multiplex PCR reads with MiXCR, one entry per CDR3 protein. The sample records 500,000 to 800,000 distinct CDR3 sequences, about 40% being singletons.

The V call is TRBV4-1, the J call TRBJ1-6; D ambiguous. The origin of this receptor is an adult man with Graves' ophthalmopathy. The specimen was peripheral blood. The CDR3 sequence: CASSQEARPNSPLHF. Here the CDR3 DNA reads TGCGCCAGCAGCCAAGAGGCCAGGCCGAATTCACCCCTCCACTTT.